Shown below are 24 T cell receptor beta chains from a single sample sequenced in a study of CD8 T cells in Susac syndrome. The RNA input was roughly 0.45 to 1 ug, and it was reverse transcribed with random hexamers. One entry per CDR3 protein results from TCRdb running MiXCR on the immunoSEQ multiplex PCR reads. The sample carries about 120,000 distinct CDR3 sequences, 85% to 95% recorded once. Sequencing used CD8+ T cells from PBMCs. These receptors originate from a human donor with Susac syndrome.

The J gene is TRBJ1-1, the V gene TRBV29-1; D unclear. CDR3 size: 13 residues. The germline CDR1 and CDR2 sequences are SQVTM and ANQGSEA. V lost 0 bases and J 1 base, leaving 6 bases between the germline ends. The CDR3 reads CSVEDGENTEAFF. For the CDR3, the DNA is TGCAGCGTTGAAGATGGGGAGAACACTGAAGCTTTCTTT.

The chain uses TRBV24-1 and TRBJ2-1; D call uncertain. Trimming took 4 bases from V and 8 from J, leaving 11 bases between them. This CDR3 is 13 amino acids long. Germline V gene data show CDR1 as KGHDR and CDR2 as SFDVKD. The CDR3 DNA reads as TGTGCCACCAGTGACCGACTGGCGGATGAGCAGTTCTTC. Translated, it gives CATSDRLADEQFF.

The V gene is TRBV9, the J gene TRBJ2-7, with D hard to call. The V gene's germline CDR1 is SGDLS and CDR2 YYNGEE. This CDR3 comprises 13 residues. With 0 bases removed from V and 3 bases from J, the gap between germline ends came to 7 bases. CDR3 amino acids: CASSVGTNYEQYF. Here the CDR3 DNA reads TGTGCCAGCAGCGTAGGGACCAACTACGAGCAGTACTTC. Drawing the rest from reference TRBV9 and TRBJ2-7, the complete variable domain is DSGVTQTPKHLITATGQRVTLRCSPRSGDLSVYWYQQSLDQGLQFLIQYYNGEERAKGNILERFSAQQFPDLHSELNLSSLELGDSALYFCASSVGTNYEQYFGPGTRLTVT.

V gene TRBV5-4 combines with J gene TRBJ1-2; D perhaps matches TRBD1 (6 bases). The V and J ends lost 0 bases and 4 bases respectively, with 13 bases between them. The V gene's germline CDR1 is SGHNT and CDR2 YYREEE (reference sequence). The CDR3 is made up of 15 amino acids. This CDR3 is CASSLAGAGAYGYTF. The CDR3 nucleotides read TGTGCCAGCAGCTTGGCCGGAGCAGGGGCCTATGGCTACACCTTC.

The chain recombines TRBV13 with TRBJ1-1, with a weak D call TRBD1 (6 bases). CDR3 length: 15 amino acids. The germline V gene encodes CDR1 PRHDT and CDR2 FYEKMQ (reference sequence). V lost 2 bases and J lost 1, with 11 bases in between. The CDR3 loop is CASSLSGTSNTEAFF. The CDR3, as DNA: TGTGCCAGCAGCTTAAGTGGGACATCGAACACTGAAGCTTTCTTT.

This chain connects TRBV13 to TRBJ2-1; TRBD2 agrees at 8 bases. Trimming at V came to 8 bases and at J to 0 bases, leaving 0 bases not matched to a gene. Germline V gene lookup returns CDR1 PRHDT and CDR2 FYEKMQ (reference sequence). The CDR3 has 13 amino acids. The CDR3 sequence is CASRGGSYNEQFF. The CDR3, as DNA: TGTGCCAGCCGGGGGGGCTCCTACAATGAGCAGTTCTTC.

V usage is TRBV3-1 and J usage is TRBJ2-1; D is possibly TRBD2 (5 bases). V lost 4 bases, J lost 0 bases, and 10 bases lay in between. This CDR3 contains 15 residues. Germline CDR1 is LGHDT and CDR2 is YNNKEL (reference sequence). The CDR3 reads CASSPGLNSYNEQFF. CDR3 DNA sequence: TGTGCCAGCAGCCCAGGACTTAACTCCTACAATGAGCAGTTCTTC.

This clonotype was picked up a small number of times. This chain joins TRBV6-2 or TRBV6-3 and TRBJ2-2, with D unclear. V was trimmed by 2 bases and J by 2 bases, leaving 0 bases between them. CDR3 length: 12 residues. The germline gives CDR1 MNHEY, CDR2 SVGEGT. The CDR3 region has the DNA TGTGCCAGCAGTTACAACACCGGGGAGCTGTTTTTT. Protein sequence: CASSYNTGELFF.

This rearrangement joins TRBV12-3 or TRBV12-4 to TRBJ2-1; D is perhaps TRBD1 or TRBD2 (7 bases each). CDR3 size: 17 residues. V was shortened by 3 bases and J by 5 bases, with 20 bases between the two germline ends. CDR3 in amino acids: CASSLGAGGARNNEQFF. CDR3 coding DNA: TGTGCCAGCAGTTTGGGGGCAGGGGGGGCGAGAAACAATGAGCAGTTCTTC.

J is TRBJ2-3 and V is TRBV6-5; tentative D call: TRBD1 (6 bases). CDR3 length equals 17 residues. In germline, CDR1 is MNHEY, CDR2 SVGAGI. Trimming took 2 bases from V and 0 from J, leaving 15 bases between them. CDR3 DNA: TGTGCCAGCAGTTACACACAGGGTTCAGCTAGCACAGATACGCAGTATTTT. This encodes CASSYTQGSASTDTQYF.

This clonotype was seen only once. The V call is TRBV4-1, the J call TRBJ2-1, with D perhaps TRBD1 (5 bases). Germline V gene sequence: CDR1 MGHRA, CDR2 YSYEKL. This CDR3 is 12 amino acids long. The germline V and J ends were trimmed by 1 base and 8 bases, with 6 bases remaining between them. The CDR3 spells CASSQVRDEQFF. For the CDR3, the DNA is TGCGCCAGCAGCCAAGTCAGGGATGAGCAGTTCTTC.

The chain has TRBV20-1 and TRBJ2-2, with D tentatively TRBD2 (6 bases). The V and J ends lost 0 bases and 5 bases respectively, with 13 bases between them. This CDR3 has 15 residues. Germline V lookup: CDR1 DFQATT, CDR2 SNEGSKA (reference sequence). The CDR3 DNA sequence: TGCAGTGCTAGAGATCTAACGCGGGAAACCGGGGAGCTGTTTTTT. Translation: CSARDLTRETGELFF.

The chain couples TRBV3-1 to TRBJ2-5, with 15 positions matching TRBD2. The V and J ends lost 3 bases and 8 bases, in that order; junction bases with no gene match: 4. Germline V gene sequence: CDR1 LGHDT, CDR2 YNNKEL (reference sequence). This CDR3 is 15 amino acids long. The CDR3 DNA reads TGTGCCAGCAGCCATTGGACTAGCGGGGGGGAAACCCAGTACTTC. Its translation is CASSHWTSGGETQYF.

The rearrangement uses TRBV29-1 and TRBJ2-7, with TRBD1 matching over 12 bases. CDR1 and CDR2 from the germline V gene are SQVTM and ANQGSEA. The CDR3 covers 15 residues. V dropped 0 bases and J dropped 7; count of bases not matched to a gene: 7. CDR3 nucleotide sequence: TGCAGCGTTGAAGATCCGGGACAGGGGGCAAGGGAGCAGTACTTC. Protein: CSVEDPGQGAREQYF.

This clonotype has a single count. V is TRBV9 and J is TRBJ2-7; a possible D gene is TRBD2 (6 bases). The CDR3 length is 13 residues. V shed 3 bases and J shed 5 bases, with 12 bases lying between them. CDR1 SGDLS and CDR2 YYNGEE come from the germline V gene. The CDR3 DNA reads TGTGCCAGCAGCGAGGAGGGGAGGCACGAGCAGTACTTC. Translation gives CASSEEGRHEQYF.

V gene TRBV7-3 combines with J gene TRBJ2-2; no clear D gene. V was pared by 1 base and J by 5 bases, with 2 bases between. The CDR3 covers 12 residues. Germline loops: CDR1 SGHTA, CDR2 FQGTGA. The CDR3 protein is CASSLKTGELFF. CDR3 in DNA: TGTGCCAGCAGCTTAAAGACCGGGGAGCTGTTTTTT.

The V call is TRBV9, the J call TRBJ2-7, with 8 bases that match TRBD2. CDR3 length: 13 amino acids. CDR1 and CDR2 (germline): SGDLS, YYNGEE. V gave up 4 bases and J gave up 3 bases; unmatched junction bases: 3. The CDR3 loop is CASSHGTSYEQYF. In DNA, the CDR3 is TGTGCCAGCAGCCACGGGACTAGCTACGAGCAGTACTTC.

The chain carries TRBV11-2 and TRBJ2-7; 8 bases agree with TRBD1. CDR1 is SGHAT and CDR2 is FQNNGV in the germline V gene. Trimming cost V 1 base and J 0 bases; bases outside gene matches: 2. This CDR3 is built from 15 residues. This CDR3 reads CASSLGQGASYEQYF. The CDR3 DNA reads TGTGCCAGCAGCTTAGGGCAGGGGGCCTCCTACGAGCAGTACTTC.

The chain carries TRBV7-9 and TRBJ2-6, with D unclear. Germline V CDR1 and CDR2: SEHNR, FQNEAQ (reference sequence). There are 15 residues in the CDR3. V was pared by 1 base and J by 2 bases, with 6 bases between. The CDR3 region is CASSLEGPGANVLTF. CDR3 coding DNA: TGTGCCAGCAGCTTAGAAGGACCTGGGGCCAACGTCCTGACTTTC.

The rearrangement links TRBV18 to TRBJ1-2; possible D gene TRBD1, 5 bases. Germline CDR1 and CDR2: KGHSH and LQKENI. This CDR3 is built from 16 residues. V was trimmed by 0 bases and J by 2 bases, leaving 13 bases between them. The CDR3 DNA sequence: TGTGCCAGCTCACCACCGGAGAGGGGCGCAAACTATGGCTACACCTTC. Translated, it gives CASSPPERGANYGYTF.

This chain uses TRBV7-9 with TRBJ2-7; no firm D call. Germline values: CDR1 SEHNR, CDR2 FQNEAQ (reference sequence). The CDR3 is made up of 14 amino acids. Trimming took off 4 bases at V and 5 bases at J, with 15 bases between the two ends. Written as DNA, the CDR3 is TGTGCCAGCAGCTCCGCCCTGACCCGACACGAGCAGTACTTC. It codes for CASSSALTRHEQYF.

This chain connects TRBV9 to TRBJ2-7; no definite D call. Trimming left V 5 bases short and J 4 bases short, with 10 bases between. The V gene's germline CDR1 is SGDLS and CDR2 YYNGEE. The CDR3 covers 12 residues. Here the CDR3 DNA reads TGTGCCAGCAGTCCCGACGGATACGAGCAGTACTTC. It translates to CASSPDGYEQYF.

The chain joins TRBV11-3 to TRBJ1-2; D call uncertain. This CDR3 region has 11 residues. Trimming stripped 8 bases from V and 12 bases from J, with 16 bases between. Germline CDR1 and CDR2: SGHNT and YENEEA. Here the CDR3 reads CASQRHMRHTF. The CDR3 region has the DNA TGTGCCAGCCAGCGGCACATGAGACACACCTTC.

V gene TRBV20-1 combines with J gene TRBJ2-1; possible D gene TRBD1, 6 bases. The CDR3 is 13 residues long. The germline V and J ends were trimmed by 0 bases and 10 bases, with 13 bases remaining between them. Germline assignment: CDR1 DFQATT and CDR2 SNEGSKA (reference sequence). As DNA, the CDR3 is TGCAGTGCTAGAGACCTCGGACAGAGAGAGCAGTTCTTC. Its translation: CSARDLGQREQFF.